Listed below are T cell receptor beta chains from one sample, sequenced in a study of early T cells in non-severe SARS-CoV-2 infection. TCRdb analysed the 5' RACE reads with MiXCR anew, one entry per CDR3 protein. The table records fewer than 100,000 distinct CDR3 sequences, around 8.7% of them present only once. The sample comprised whole blood. The receptors stem from an adult who was a healthcare worker with PCR-confirmed SARS-CoV-2 infection or an uninfected control (not recorded which). Both conserved end residues are part of each CDR3. The D gene is left open where the match is weak. Clone size is not always given. Where it is, it says once, few, many or a class for expanded clones.

CDR3nt: TGCGCCAGCAGCTCCGGATCTAGCGGGGCGGAAGAGACCCAGTACTTC
CDR3aa: CASSSGSSGAEETQYF
abundance: many
j_gene: TRBJ2-5
v_gene: TRBV5-1
d_gene: TRBD2

CDR3nt: TGCAGCGTTGGAGGGGTAAAGGACTATGGCTACACCTTC
CDR3aa: CSVGGVKDYGYTF
abundance: -
j_gene: TRBJ1-2
v_gene: TRBV29-1
d_gene: -

CDR3nt: TGTGCCAGCAGCCCCACGGCGGCGTTCGGGCACTCTGGGGCCAACGTCCTGACTTTC
CDR3aa: CASSPTAAFGHSGANVLTF
abundance: many
j_gene: TRBJ2-6
v_gene: TRBV7-9
d_gene: -

CDR3nt: TGTGCCAGCAGCCGCACTAGGACAGGCGTTGGAAACACCATATATTTT
CDR3aa: CASSRTRTGVGNTIYF
abundance: -
j_gene: TRBJ1-3
v_gene: TRBV3-1
d_gene: TRBD1

CDR3nt: TGTGCCAGCAGCCGGACAGGGGCCCACGAGCAGTACTTC
CDR3aa: CASSRTGAHEQYF
abundance: few
j_gene: TRBJ2-7
v_gene: TRBV7-9
d_gene: TRBD1

CDR3nt: TGTGCCACCAGTGATCCAAGAGGAAGGAGCGAGCAGTACTTC
CDR3aa: CATSDPRGRSEQYF
abundance: many
j_gene: TRBJ2-7
v_gene: TRBV24-1
d_gene: -

CDR3nt: TGTGCCAGCAGAGGGACAGGGGGCTCGGGCGAGCAGTACTTC
CDR3aa: CASRGTGGSGEQYF
abundance: few
j_gene: TRBJ2-7
v_gene: TRBV28
d_gene: TRBD1

CDR3nt: TGCAGTGCTAGAGTCGGGCTAGCGCGGGCTAATGAGCAGTTCTTC
CDR3aa: CSARVGLARANEQFF
abundance: -
j_gene: TRBJ2-1
v_gene: TRBV20-1
d_gene: -

CDR3nt: TGTGCCAGCAGTTTGTTGGATCAGCCCCAGCATTTT
CDR3aa: CASSLLDQPQHF
abundance: many
j_gene: TRBJ1-5
v_gene: TRBV28
d_gene: -

CDR3nt: TGTGCCAGCGGCAGGAGCTATGGCTACACCTTC
CDR3aa: CASGRSYGYTF
abundance: many
j_gene: TRBJ1-2
v_gene: TRBV6-1
d_gene: -

CDR3nt: TGTGCCAGCAGCGAAAGTTTAAATGAGCAGTTCTTC
CDR3aa: CASSESLNEQFF
abundance: few
j_gene: TRBJ2-1
v_gene: TRBV11-3
d_gene: -

CDR3nt: TGCAGTGCTAGTTGGAGAGACTCTGGAAACACCATATATTTT
CDR3aa: CSASWRDSGNTIYF
abundance: -
j_gene: TRBJ1-3
v_gene: TRBV20-1
d_gene: -

CDR3nt: TGTGCCTGGAGTCCATCGGACAGGGGATACAATGAGCAGTTCTTC
CDR3aa: CAWSPSDRGYNEQFF
abundance: many
j_gene: TRBJ2-1
v_gene: TRBV30
d_gene: TRBD1

CDR3nt: TGTGCCAGCGGCAAACTAGGAATCGGGGAGCTGTTTTTT
CDR3aa: CASGKLGIGELFF
abundance: many
j_gene: TRBJ2-2
v_gene: TRBV2
d_gene: -

CDR3nt: TGTGCCAGCAGACGGGGGTCGACTGAAGCTTTCTTT
CDR3aa: CASRRGSTEAFF
abundance: many
j_gene: TRBJ1-1
v_gene: TRBV28
d_gene: -

CDR3nt: TGTGCCACCAGCAGAGTTCGGCTGGAGACCCAGTACTTC
CDR3aa: CATSRVRLETQYF
abundance: -
j_gene: TRBJ2-5
v_gene: TRBV15
d_gene: -

CDR3nt: TGTGCCAGCAGTTACACGGGTAAACGGGGGCAAAATACGCAGTATTTT
CDR3aa: CASSYTGKRGQNTQYF
abundance: -
j_gene: TRBJ2-3
v_gene: TRBV6-2/TRBV6-3
d_gene: -

CDR3nt: TGTGCCAGCATTGGGGCGACCCATCAGCCCCAGCATTTT
CDR3aa: CASIGATHQPQHF
abundance: many
j_gene: TRBJ1-5
v_gene: TRBV28
d_gene: -

CDR3nt: TGTGCCAGCAGCTCCGTGACTAGCGGCTACGAGCAGTACTTC
CDR3aa: CASSSVTSGYEQYF
abundance: many
j_gene: TRBJ2-7
v_gene: TRBV7-2
d_gene: TRBD2

CDR3nt: TGTGCCAGCAGTAAGGCAGCGGGAGGAAAATACGAGCAGTACTTC
CDR3aa: CASSKAAGGKYEQYF
abundance: many
j_gene: TRBJ2-7
v_gene: TRBV27
d_gene: TRBD2

CDR3nt: TGTGCCAGCAGCATGGACAGGCACCCCCAGGGTCACATTCAGTACTTC
CDR3aa: CASSMDRHPQGHIQYF
abundance: many
j_gene: TRBJ2-4
v_gene: TRBV28
d_gene: TRBD1

CDR3nt: TGTGCCAGCAGCGATCCGGCCTTCACAGATACGCAGTATTTT
CDR3aa: CASSDPAFTDTQYF
abundance: -
j_gene: TRBJ2-3
v_gene: TRBV9
d_gene: -

CDR3nt: TGTGCCAGCAGCTTAGTTGCTACCAGGAATGAGCAGTTCTTC
CDR3aa: CASSLVATRNEQFF
abundance: many
j_gene: TRBJ2-1
v_gene: TRBV7-9
d_gene: -

CDR3nt: TGTGCCAGCAGGCGGGACAGGGGGCCTGAAGCTTTCTTT
CDR3aa: CASRRDRGPEAFF
abundance: few
j_gene: TRBJ1-1
v_gene: TRBV2
d_gene: TRBD1

CDR3nt: TGCAGTGCTCCCCCTCCGGCAGAGAATCCGGGCTACAATGAGCAGTTCTTC
CDR3aa: CSAPPPAENPGYNEQFF
abundance: -
j_gene: TRBJ2-1
v_gene: TRBV20-1
d_gene: -

CDR3nt: TGTGCCAGCACCGCCGGTACAGGGGGGTCTGGGGCCAACGTCCTGACTTTC
CDR3aa: CASTAGTGGSGANVLTF
abundance: -
j_gene: TRBJ2-6
v_gene: TRBV7-9
d_gene: TRBD1

CDR3nt: TGTGCCAGCAGTTTCGGGCAGGGGAGGGCTGAAGCTTTCTTT
CDR3aa: CASSFGQGRAEAFF
abundance: many
j_gene: TRBJ1-1
v_gene: TRBV28
d_gene: -

CDR3nt: TGCGCCAGCCTAAGGACGGCTACGGCCGGGGAGCTGTTTTTT
CDR3aa: CASLRTATAGELFF
abundance: many
j_gene: TRBJ2-2
v_gene: TRBV5-1
d_gene: -

CDR3nt: TGTGCCAGCAGTAGTCGCGGGGGGACAGATACGCAGTATTTT
CDR3aa: CASSSRGGTDTQYF
abundance: many
j_gene: TRBJ2-3
v_gene: TRBV5-5
d_gene: TRBD2